These 9 T cell receptor beta chains share one sample of origin, sequenced in a study of blood T cell repertoires in COVID-19 (dated by TCRdb to about 2020). The library was produced with the immunoSEQ multiplex PCR assay. TCRdb mirrors the immuneACCESS table, restricted to in-frame sequences. Some clones are absent from its copies; in checked studies, under half trace to an unresolved V gene, and the reason for the others is unknown. This sample comprises 200,000 to 250,000 clones, nearly 85% of them detected only once. Roughly 1.3% of the sample is in the top ten clones. The sample was peripheral blood. These receptors all stem from a woman aged 30 to 39 with COVID-19, enrolled during active disease.

The chain combines TRBV28 with TRBJ2-7; 7 nucleotides match TRBD1. This CDR3 comprises 15 residues. Germline CDR1 MDHEN, CDR2 SYDVKM. J was trimmed by 6 bases and V by 4 bases; bases with no gene match: 12. The CDR3, as DNA: TGTGCCAGCAGTTCTCGACAGGGCAACAGGGGCGAGCAGTACTTC. Amino acid sequence: CASSSRQGNRGEQYF.

The chain employs TRBV5-6 and TRBJ2-1, with a possible D match to TRBD2 (6 bases). CDR3 length: 17 residues. From germline, CDR1 is SGHDT and CDR2 YYEEEE. V lost 2 bases and J 0 bases, leaving 15 bases between the germline ends. The CDR3 loop is CASSFPLEGSSYNEQFF. CDR3 coding DNA: TGTGCCAGCAGCTTCCCCTTGGAGGGAAGCTCCTACAATGAGCAGTTCTTC.

The CDR3 loop reads CAISGTGATGELFF. CDR3 DNA sequence: TGTGCCATCAGTGGGACAGGGGCGACCGGGGAGCTGTTTTTT. The chain links TRBV10-3 to TRBJ2-2; TRBD1 aligns across 9 bases. Trimming removed 4 bases from V and 5 bases from J; junction bases left unmatched: 2. CDR1 and CDR2 from the germline V gene are ENHRY and SYGVKD. This CDR3 region has 14 residues.

As regards this clone: This sample also contains other DNA sequences that code for the same CDR3. The chain carries TRBV5-1 and TRBJ2-1; TRBD1 is a possible D gene (6 bases). The CDR3 loop spans 15 amino acids. V lost 0 bases and J 0 bases, leaving 7 bases between the germline ends. From germline, CDR1 is SGHRS and CDR2 YFSETQ. This chain's CDR3 is CASSLEGGSYNEQFF. In nucleotides, the CDR3 is TGCGCCAGCAGCTTGGAAGGGGGCTCCTACAATGAGCAGTTCTTC.

V is TRBV5-4 and J is TRBJ2-3; 12 positions agree with TRBD2. V dropped 5 bases and J dropped 7; count of bases not matched to a gene: 8. This CDR3 spans 15 amino acids. Germline loops: CDR1 SGHNT, CDR2 YYREEE (reference sequence). CDR3 sequence: CASSPPLAGGYTQYF. The CDR3 nucleotides are TGTGCCAGCAGTCCCCCGCTAGCGGGGGGGTATACGCAGTATTTT.

V usage is TRBV9 and J usage is TRBJ2-3, with 9 nucleotides matching TRBD2. The CDR3 runs 15 residues. In germline, CDR1 is SGDLS, CDR2 YYNGEE. J was trimmed by 6 bases and V by 0 bases; bases with no gene match: 5. The CDR3 loop is CASSVVGGGADTQYF. Written as DNA, the CDR3 is TGTGCCAGCAGCGTAGTTGGCGGGGGGGCGGATACGCAGTATTTT.

This clone was counted once. V gene TRBV30 combines with J gene TRBJ1-1; D might be TRBD1 (5 bases). With 2 bases removed from V and 5 bases from J, the gap between germline ends came to 21 bases. The CDR3 extends over 16 amino acids. CDR1 GTSNPN and CDR2 SVGIG come from the germline V gene (reference sequence). The CDR3 is CAWSRGLRLEGTEAFF. The CDR3, as DNA: TGTGCCTGGAGTAGGGGACTCCGACTGGAGGGGACTGAAGCTTTCTTT. Filled out from reference TRBV30 and TRBJ1-1, the complete variable domain reads SQTIHQWPATLVQPVGSPLSLECTVEGTSNPNLYWYRQAAGRGLQLLFYSVGIGQISSEVPQNLSASRPQDRQFILSSKKLLLSDSGFYLCAWSRGLRLEGTEAFFGQGTRLTVV.

The sample holds one count of this clone. V gene TRBV7-8 combines with J gene TRBJ2-3, with D unresolved. The V gene lost 7 bases and the J gene lost 0 bases, with 17 bases spanning the gap. The germline V gene encodes CDR1 SGHVS and CDR2 FQNEAQ. This CDR3 is 16 amino acids long. As DNA, the CDR3 is TGTGCCAGCATCCCTCCATGGAGAACTAGCACAGATACGCAGTATTTT. Translation gives CASIPPWRTSTDTQYF.

This chain connects TRBV20-1 to TRBJ1-1; a weak D match, TRBD1 (6 bases). Per germline, CDR1 DFQATT and CDR2 SNEGSKA (reference sequence). CDR3 length: 10 residues. Trimming pared 7 bases from V and 12 bases from J, leaving 15 bases between. The CDR3 reads CSVPGGRPFF. The CDR3 bases are TGCAGTGTACCGGGGGGCCGACCTTTCTTT.